This T cell receptor beta chain stems from a study of post-analysis software for immune sequencing data. Prepared TCR beta cDNA libraries contained unique molecular identifiers. Yield was roughly 500,000 cDNA molecules from 1 to 10 million T cells. From the PCR reads, TCRdb called clonotypes with MiXCR, one entry per CDR3 protein. The table records about 680,000 distinct CDR3 sequences, roughly three fifths of them present only once. Study-level points and caveats: Same-batch samples co-clustered strongly by F measure. Comparison with controls showed significantly lower normalized Chao1 diversity in multiple sclerosis patients. Several TRBV segments were more frequent in patients than controls; TRBV5-6, TRBV5-1 and TRBV20-1 belonged to this group.

Concerning this clonotype itself: Its specificity is unknown.

Germline V gives CDR1 LGHDT, CDR2 YNNKEL (reference sequence). V gave up 1 base and J gave up 6 bases, with 10 bases separating them. This CDR3 region has 14 residues. V is TRBV3-1 and J is TRBJ1-5, with D unclear. The clonotype was recovered from a girl aged 2-15 years with multiple sclerosis. The sample taken for sequencing was blood. The CDR3 sequence: CASSQGGLGQPQHF. The CDR3 DNA reads TGTGCCAGCAGCCAAGGAGGGCTTGGTCAGCCCCAGCATTTT.